The 2 T cell receptor beta chains below all came from one sample that was sequenced in a study of T cells after yellow fever vaccination. TCRdb recomputed calls from the 5' RACE reads with MiXCR, one row per CDR3 protein. The sample has about 320,000 distinct CDR3 sequences; 3.5% to 5% are singletons. The sample in question was PBMCs, obtained 15 days after the yellow fever booster vaccination. Source of these receptors: a man aged 18 to 29 who received the YFV17D yellow fever vaccine.

A few counts support this clonotype. The CDR3 region has the DNA TGTGCCAGTAGCCGGACAGGGGGTAACTATGGCTACACCTTC. Translated, it gives CASSRTGGNYGYTF. This chain links TRBV19 with TRBJ1-2; 10 bases are shared with TRBD1. The CDR3 has 14 amino acids. Trimming removed 6 bases from V and 1 base from J; junction bases left unmatched: 2. Per germline, CDR1 LNHDA and CDR2 SQIVND (reference sequence).

The chain couples TRBV29-1 to TRBJ2-6; 8 positions agree with TRBD1. Germline values: CDR1 SQVTM, CDR2 ANQGSEA. The CDR3 is 15 amino acids. V lost 4 bases and J lost 1; bases outside the gene matches: 3. CDR3 bases: TGCAGCGTTGGGGACAGGCCATCTGGGGCCAACGTCCTGACTTTC. This codes for CSVGDRPSGANVLTF. Combining the CDR3 with reference TRBV29-1 and TRBJ2-6 gives the whole variable domain SAVISQKPSRDICQRGTSLTIQCQVDSQVTMMFWYRQQPGQSLTLIATANQGSEATYESGFVIDKFPISRPNLTFSTLTVSNMSPEDSSIYLCSVGDRPSGANVLTFGAGSRLTVL.